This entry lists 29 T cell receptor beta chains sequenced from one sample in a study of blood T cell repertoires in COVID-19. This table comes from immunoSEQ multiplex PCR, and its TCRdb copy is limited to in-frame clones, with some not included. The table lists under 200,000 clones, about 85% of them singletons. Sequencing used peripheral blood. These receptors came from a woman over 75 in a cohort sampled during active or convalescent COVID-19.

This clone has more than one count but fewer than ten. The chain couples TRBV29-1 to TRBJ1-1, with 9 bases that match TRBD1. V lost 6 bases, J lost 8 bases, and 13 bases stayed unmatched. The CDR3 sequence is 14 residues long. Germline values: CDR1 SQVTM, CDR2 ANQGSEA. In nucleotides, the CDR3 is TGCAGCGTGATACCGGGACAGGGAAAGGGAGAAGCTTTCTTT. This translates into CSVIPGQGKGEAFF.

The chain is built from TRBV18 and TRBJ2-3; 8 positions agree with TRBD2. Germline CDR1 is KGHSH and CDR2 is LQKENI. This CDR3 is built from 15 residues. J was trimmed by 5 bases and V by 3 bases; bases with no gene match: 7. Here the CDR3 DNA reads TGTGCCAGCTCACCGCAAGCGGGAGTGGGAGATACGCAGTATTTT. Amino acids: CASSPQAGVGDTQYF.

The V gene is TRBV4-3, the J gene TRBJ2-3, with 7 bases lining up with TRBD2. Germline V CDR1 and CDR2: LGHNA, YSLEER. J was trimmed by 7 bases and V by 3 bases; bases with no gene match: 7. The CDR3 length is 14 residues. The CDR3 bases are TGCGCCAGCAGCCACGCGGGGGAGGGGAATACGCAGTATTTT. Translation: CASSHAGEGNTQYF.

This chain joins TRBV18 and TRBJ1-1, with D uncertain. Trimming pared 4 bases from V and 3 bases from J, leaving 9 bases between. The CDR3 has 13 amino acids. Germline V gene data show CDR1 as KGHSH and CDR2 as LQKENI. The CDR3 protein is CASSLTRYTEAFF. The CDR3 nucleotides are TGTGCCAGCTCACTTACAAGATACACTGAAGCTTTCTTT.

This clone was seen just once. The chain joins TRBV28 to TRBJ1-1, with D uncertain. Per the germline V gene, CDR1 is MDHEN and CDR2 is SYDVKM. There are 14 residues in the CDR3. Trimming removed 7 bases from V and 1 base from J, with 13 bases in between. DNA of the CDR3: TGTGCCAGCACCCTCCTGGGCCAGAACACTGAAGCTTTCTTT. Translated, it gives CASTLLGQNTEAFF. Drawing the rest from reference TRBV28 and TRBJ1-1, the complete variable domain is DVKVTQSSRYLVKRTGEKVFLECVQDMDHENMFWYRQDPGLGLRLIYFSYDVKMKEKGDIPEGYSVSREKKERFSLILESASTNQTSMYLCASTLLGQNTEAFFGQGTRLTVV.

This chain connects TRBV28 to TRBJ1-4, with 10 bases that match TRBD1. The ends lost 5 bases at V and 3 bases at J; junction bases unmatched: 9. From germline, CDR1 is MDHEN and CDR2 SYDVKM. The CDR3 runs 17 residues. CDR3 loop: CASSLTGGRRSNEKLFF. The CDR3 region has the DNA TGTGCCAGCAGTCTGACAGGGGGCAGAAGATCTAATGAAAAACTGTTTTTT.

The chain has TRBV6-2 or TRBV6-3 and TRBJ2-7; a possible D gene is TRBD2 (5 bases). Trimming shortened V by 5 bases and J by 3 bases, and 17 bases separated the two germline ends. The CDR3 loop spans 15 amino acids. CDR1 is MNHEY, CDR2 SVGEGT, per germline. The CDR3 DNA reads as TGTGCCAGCAGTAAAGGTCAGGTCGGGAACTACGAGCAGTACTTC. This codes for CASSKGQVGNYEQYF.

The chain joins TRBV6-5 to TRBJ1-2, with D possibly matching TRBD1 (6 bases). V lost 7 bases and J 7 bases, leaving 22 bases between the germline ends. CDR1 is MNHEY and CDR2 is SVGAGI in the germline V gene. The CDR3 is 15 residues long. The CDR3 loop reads CASTVTTGGRSGYTF. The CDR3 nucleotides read TGTGCCAGCACGGTAACTACGGGGGGGCGGAGTGGCTACACCTTC.

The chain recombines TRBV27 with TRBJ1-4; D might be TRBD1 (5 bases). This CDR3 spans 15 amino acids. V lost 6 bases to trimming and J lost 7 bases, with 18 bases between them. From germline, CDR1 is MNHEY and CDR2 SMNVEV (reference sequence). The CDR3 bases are TGTGCCAGCAGCAAACAGGAGTTTTGGCGTGAAAAACTGTTTTTT. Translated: CASSKQEFWREKLFF.

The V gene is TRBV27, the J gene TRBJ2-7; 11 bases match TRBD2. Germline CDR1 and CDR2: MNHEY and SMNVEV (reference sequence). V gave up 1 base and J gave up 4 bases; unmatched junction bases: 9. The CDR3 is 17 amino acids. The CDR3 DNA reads TGTGCCAGCAGTTTATTACGGGCTAGCGGGGGGCATTACGAGCAGTACTTC. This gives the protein CASSLLRASGGHYEQYF.

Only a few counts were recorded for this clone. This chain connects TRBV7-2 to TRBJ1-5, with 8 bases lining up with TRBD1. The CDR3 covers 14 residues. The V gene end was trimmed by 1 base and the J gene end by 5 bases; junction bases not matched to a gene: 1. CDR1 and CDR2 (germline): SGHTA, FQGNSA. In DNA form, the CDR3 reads TGTGCCAGCAGCTTAGGGACAGGGTATCAGCCCCAGCATTTT. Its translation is CASSLGTGYQPQHF.

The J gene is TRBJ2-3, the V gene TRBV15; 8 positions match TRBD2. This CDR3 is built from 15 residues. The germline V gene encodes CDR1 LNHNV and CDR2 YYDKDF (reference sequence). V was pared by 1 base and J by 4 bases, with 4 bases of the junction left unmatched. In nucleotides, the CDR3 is TGTGCCACCAGCAGAGGAGGAGCGGGAGCAGATACGCAGTATTTT. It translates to CATSRGGAGADTQYF.

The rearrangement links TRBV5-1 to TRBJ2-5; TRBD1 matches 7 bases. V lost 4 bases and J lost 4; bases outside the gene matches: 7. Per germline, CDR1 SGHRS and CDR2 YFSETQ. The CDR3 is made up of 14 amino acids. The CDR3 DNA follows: TGCGCCAGCAGCCTATCGACAGGGCGAGAGACCCAGTACTTC. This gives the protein CASSLSTGRETQYF. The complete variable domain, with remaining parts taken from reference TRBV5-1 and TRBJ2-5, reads KAGVTQTPRYLIKTRGQQVTLSCSPISGHRSVSWYQQTPGQGLQFLFEYFSETQRNKGNFPGRFSGRQFSNSRSEMNVSTLELGDSALYLCASSLSTGRETQYFGPGTRLLVL.

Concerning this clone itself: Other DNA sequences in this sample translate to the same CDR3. CDR3 DNA sequence: TGTGCCAGCAGCGTAGAGCAGGGGACAGATACGCAGTATTTT. This translates into CASSVEQGTDTQYF. The rearrangement uses TRBV9 and TRBJ2-3; D is possibly TRBD1 (6 bases). Trimming took 0 bases from V and 3 from J, leaving 8 bases between them. The CDR3 runs to 14 residues. Germline V lookup: CDR1 SGDLS, CDR2 YYNGEE.

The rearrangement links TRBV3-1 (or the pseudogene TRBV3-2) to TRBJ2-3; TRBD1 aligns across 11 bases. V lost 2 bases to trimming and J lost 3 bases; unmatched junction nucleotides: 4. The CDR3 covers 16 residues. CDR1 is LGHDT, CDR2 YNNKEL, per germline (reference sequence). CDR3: CASSQTGTGGTDTQYF. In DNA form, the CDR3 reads TGTGCCAGCAGCCAAACTGGGACAGGGGGGACAGATACGCAGTATTTT.

CDR3 sequence (DNA): TGCGCCAGCAGCCAAGATAGGGGGCAGCCCCAGCATTTT. It specifies CASSQDRGQPQHF. This sequence joins TRBV4-3 and TRBJ1-5, with D possibly matching TRBD1 (6 bases). Germline V gene sequence: CDR1 LGHNA, CDR2 YSLEER. Trimming took 0 bases from V and 7 from J, leaving 7 bases between them. The CDR3 sequence is 13 residues long.

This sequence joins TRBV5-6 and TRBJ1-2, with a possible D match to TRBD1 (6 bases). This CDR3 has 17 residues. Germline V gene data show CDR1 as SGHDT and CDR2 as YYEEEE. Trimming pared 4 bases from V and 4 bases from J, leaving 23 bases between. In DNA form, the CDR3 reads TGTGCCAGCAGCCCCGTGGCCAGGGGTCGTTCCTTCTATGGCTACACCTTC. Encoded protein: CASSPVARGRSFYGYTF.

This chain's CDR3 is CASSSARTGNTEAFF. CDR3 sequence (DNA): TGTGCCAGCAGCTCGGCGCGGACAGGGAACACTGAAGCTTTCTTT. The chain joins TRBV7-9 to TRBJ1-1; 7 bases fit TRBD1. Germline V lookup: CDR1 SEHNR, CDR2 FQNEAQ (reference sequence). The V gene end was trimmed by 4 bases and the J gene end by 1 base; junction bases not matched to a gene: 6. CDR3 length: 15 amino acids.

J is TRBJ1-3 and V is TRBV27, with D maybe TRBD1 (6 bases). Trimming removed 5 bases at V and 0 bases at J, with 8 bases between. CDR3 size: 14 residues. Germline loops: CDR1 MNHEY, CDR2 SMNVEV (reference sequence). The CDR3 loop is CASSRGGSGNTIYF. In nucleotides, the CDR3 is TGTGCCAGCAGTAGAGGGGGCTCTGGAAACACCATATATTTT.

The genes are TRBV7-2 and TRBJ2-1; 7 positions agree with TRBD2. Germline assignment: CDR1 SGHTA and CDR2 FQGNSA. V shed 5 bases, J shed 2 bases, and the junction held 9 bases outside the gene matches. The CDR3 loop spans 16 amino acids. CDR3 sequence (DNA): TGTGCCAGCAGCCTCTCGATCGGACTAGCCTACAATGAGCAGTTCTTC. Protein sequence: CASSLSIGLAYNEQFF.

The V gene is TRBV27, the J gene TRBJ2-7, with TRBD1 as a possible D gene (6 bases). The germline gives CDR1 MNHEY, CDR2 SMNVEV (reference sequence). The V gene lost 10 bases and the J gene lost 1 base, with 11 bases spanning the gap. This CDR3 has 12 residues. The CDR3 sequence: CATKTGSYEQYF. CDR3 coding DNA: TGTGCCACCAAGACAGGTTCCTACGAGCAGTACTTC.

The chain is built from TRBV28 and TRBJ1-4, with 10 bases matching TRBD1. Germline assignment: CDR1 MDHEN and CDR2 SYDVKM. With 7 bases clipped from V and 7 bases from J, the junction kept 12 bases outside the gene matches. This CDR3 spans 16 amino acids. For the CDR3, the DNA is TGTGCCAGCACCCCGTACGCGGACAGGGGGGGTGAAAAACTGTTTTTT. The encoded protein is CASTPYADRGGEKLFF.

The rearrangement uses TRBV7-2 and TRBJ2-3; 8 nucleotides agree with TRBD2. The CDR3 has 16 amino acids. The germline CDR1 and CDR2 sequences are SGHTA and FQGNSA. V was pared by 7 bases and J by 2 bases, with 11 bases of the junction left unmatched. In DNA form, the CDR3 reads TGTGCCAGCAACCGGCGAACTAGCGGCACCACAGATACGCAGTATTTT. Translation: CASNRRTSGTTDTQYF.

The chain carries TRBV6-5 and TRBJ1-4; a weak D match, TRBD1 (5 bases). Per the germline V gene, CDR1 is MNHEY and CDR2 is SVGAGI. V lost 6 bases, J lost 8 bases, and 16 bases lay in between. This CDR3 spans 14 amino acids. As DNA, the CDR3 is TGTGCCAGCAGCGTTCCTGGGACTGGAGAAAAACTGTTTTTT. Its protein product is CASSVPGTGEKLFF.

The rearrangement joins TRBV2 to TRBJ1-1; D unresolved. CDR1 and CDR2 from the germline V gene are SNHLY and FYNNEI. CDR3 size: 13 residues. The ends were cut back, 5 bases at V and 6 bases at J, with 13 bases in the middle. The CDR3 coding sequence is TGTGCCAGCAGTTTTCAATTGGGCGCTGAAGCTTTCTTT. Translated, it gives CASSFQLGAEAFF.

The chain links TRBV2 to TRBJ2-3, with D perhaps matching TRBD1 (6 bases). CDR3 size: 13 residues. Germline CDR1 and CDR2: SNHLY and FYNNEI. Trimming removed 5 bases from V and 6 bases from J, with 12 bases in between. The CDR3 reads CASSPQGPDTQYF. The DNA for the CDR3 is TGTGCCAGCAGTCCCCAGGGGCCGGATACGCAGTATTTT.

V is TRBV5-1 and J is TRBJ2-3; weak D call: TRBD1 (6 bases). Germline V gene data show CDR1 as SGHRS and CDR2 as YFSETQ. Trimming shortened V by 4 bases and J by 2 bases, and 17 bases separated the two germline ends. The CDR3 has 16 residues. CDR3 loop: CASSARRGLYTDTQYF. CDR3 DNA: TGCGCCAGCAGCGCACGCAGGGGTCTTTACACAGATACGCAGTATTTT.

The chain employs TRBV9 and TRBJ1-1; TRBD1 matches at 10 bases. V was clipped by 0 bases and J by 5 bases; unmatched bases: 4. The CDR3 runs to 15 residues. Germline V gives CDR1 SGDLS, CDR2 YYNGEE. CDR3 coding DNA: TGTGCCAGCAGCGTAGTAGGGACAGGGGATACTGAAGCTTTCTTT. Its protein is CASSVVGTGDTEAFF.

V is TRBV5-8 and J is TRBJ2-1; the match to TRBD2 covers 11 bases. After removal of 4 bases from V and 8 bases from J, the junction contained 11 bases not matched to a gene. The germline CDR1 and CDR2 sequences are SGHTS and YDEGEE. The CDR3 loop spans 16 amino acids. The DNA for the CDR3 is TGTGCCAGCAGCCGGGTGGTAGCGGGAGGGATTGATGAGCAGTTCTTC. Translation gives CASSRVVAGGIDEQFF.